This TCR beta chain was obtained from a study of early T cells in non-severe SARS-CoV-2 infection. Study details: Sequencing of bulk RNA from unsorted whole blood was done, without chain pairing.

Study conclusions and caveats: There was a bias toward anti-spike CD8 responses in VDJdb matching, which missed private and CD4 specificities.

This clonotype was recorded many times. Its antigen is not known. Unique molecular identifiers tagged individual cDNA molecules. Using its own MiXCR run on the 5' RACE reads, TCRdb lists one record per CDR3 protein. In the table there are 60,000 or so distinct CDR3 sequences, roughly 8.8% of which are singletons. The V gene's germline CDR1 is MNHNY and CDR2 SVGAGI (reference sequence). This CDR3 is built from 14 residues. With V trimmed by 5 bases and J by 2 bases, 4 bases remained unmatched. The specimen sequenced was whole blood. This receptor was obtained from an adult who was a healthcare worker with PCR-confirmed SARS-CoV-2 infection or an uninfected control (not recorded which). V is TRBV6-6 and J is TRBJ2-7, with 9 bases matching TRBD1. CDR3 loop: CASSQQGATYEQYF. In DNA, the CDR3 is TGTGCCAGCAGTCAACAGGGGGCAACCTACGAGCAGTACTTC.